This paragraph reports one TCR beta chain. Its antigen is not known. This CDR3 has 14 amino acids. CDR1 and CDR2 (germline): MNHEY, SMNVEV (reference sequence). V lost 3 bases and J 4 bases, leaving 12 bases between the germline ends. These data belong to a study of T-cell memory formation after mild COVID-19. As for the study in general: For the most part, TCR clusters were specific to one donor. General observations from the study: Confirmation of SARS-CoV-2 specificity was lacking for second-wave clones peaking day 37. Memory from before infection featured some responding clones, which suggests cross-reactive memory joined. Clones that contracted clustered mainly in CM and EM if CD4+ and in EMRA if CD8+.

TCRdb re-analysed the 5' RACE reads in MiXCR, keeping a single row per CDR3 protein. The sample has some 210,000 distinct CDR3 sequences; around 25% are singletons. The sequenced material came from PBMCs or a T cell subset sorted from them (not recorded which). The clonotype originates from an adult woman who had mild COVID-19 (a few samples of this study predate the infection). Cell type and time point are not known. The chain has TRBV27 and TRBJ1-1, with a tentative D call TRBD1 (5 bases). CDR3 bases: TGTGCCAGCAGTTTCAGGGAGGAGACCACTGAAGCTTTCTTT. It translates to CASSFREETTEAFF.